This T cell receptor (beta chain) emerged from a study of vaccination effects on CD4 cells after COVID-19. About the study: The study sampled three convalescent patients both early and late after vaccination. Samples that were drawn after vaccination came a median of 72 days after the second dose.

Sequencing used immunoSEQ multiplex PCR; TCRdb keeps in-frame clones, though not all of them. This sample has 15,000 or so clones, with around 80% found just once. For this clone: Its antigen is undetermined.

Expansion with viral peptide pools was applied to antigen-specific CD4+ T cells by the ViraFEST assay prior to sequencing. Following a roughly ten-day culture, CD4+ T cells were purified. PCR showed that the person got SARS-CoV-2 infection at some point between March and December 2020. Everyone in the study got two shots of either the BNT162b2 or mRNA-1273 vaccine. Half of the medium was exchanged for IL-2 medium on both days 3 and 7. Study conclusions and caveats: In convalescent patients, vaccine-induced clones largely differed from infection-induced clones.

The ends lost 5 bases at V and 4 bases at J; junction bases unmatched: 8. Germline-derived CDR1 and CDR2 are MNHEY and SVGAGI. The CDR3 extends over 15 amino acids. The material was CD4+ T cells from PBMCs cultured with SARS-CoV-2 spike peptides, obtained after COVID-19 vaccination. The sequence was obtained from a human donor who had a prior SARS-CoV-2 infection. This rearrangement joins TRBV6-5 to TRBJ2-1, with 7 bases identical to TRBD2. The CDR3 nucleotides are TGTGCCAGCAGTCCGCGACTAGCCGATTACAATGAGCAGTTCTTC. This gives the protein CASSPRLADYNEQFF.